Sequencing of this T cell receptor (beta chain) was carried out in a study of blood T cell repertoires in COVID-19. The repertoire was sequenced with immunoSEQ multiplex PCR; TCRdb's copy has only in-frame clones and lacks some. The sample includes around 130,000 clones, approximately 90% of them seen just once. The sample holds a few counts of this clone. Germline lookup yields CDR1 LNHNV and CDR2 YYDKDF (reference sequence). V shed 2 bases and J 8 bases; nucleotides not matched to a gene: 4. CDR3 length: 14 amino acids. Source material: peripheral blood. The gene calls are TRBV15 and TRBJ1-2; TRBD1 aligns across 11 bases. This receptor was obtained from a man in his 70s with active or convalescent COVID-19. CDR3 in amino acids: CATSRLGQGEGYTF. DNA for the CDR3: TGTGCCACCAGCAGATTGGGACAGGGGGAAGGCTACACCTTC.